This T cell receptor (beta chain) is from a study of a mutant IDH1 vaccine in newly diagnosed glioma. Time point specified: week 47, end of study. A single vaccine dose contained 300 ug of mutant IDH1 20-mer peptide, and topical imiquimod was used with it. Eight vaccinations were given in weeks 1, 3, 5, 7, 11, 15, 19 and 23. Profiling relied on immunoSEQ multiplex PCR, and the TCRdb table lists in-frame clones only, not all of them. The sample holds roughly 32,000 clones, approximately 90% seen once. Germline V gene data show CDR1 as MNHNY and CDR2 as SVGAGI (reference sequence). The trim removed 7 bases at V and 2 bases at J, leaving 8 bases unmatched. CDR3 length: 14 residues. In the case of this clone: Its specificity is unknown.

V is TRBV6-6 and J is TRBJ2-7, with 7 bases aligning to TRBD1. This material consisted of PBMCs, taken from a glioma patient whose treatment included an IDH1 peptide vaccine. This sequence was found in a woman in her 30s with glioma. CDR3 amino acids: CASKPGQSTYEQYF. In DNA, the CDR3 is TGTGCCAGCAAGCCGGGACAGTCTACCTACGAGCAGTACTTC.